This T cell receptor beta chain is drawn from a study of response to subunit inactivated influenza vaccine. Overall study findings and caveats: Few additional T cells are recruited per seasonal influenza vaccination, authors suggested.

This clonotype was seen a handful of times. Its specificity is unknown. TCRdb reprocessed the RT-PCR reads with MiXCR, giving one entry per CDR3 protein. Of about 580,000 distinct CDR3 sequences listed, 13% to 15% are singletons. The germline gives CDR1 LGHDT, CDR2 YNNKEL (reference sequence). V trimming: 4 bases; J trimming: 4 bases; junction bases outside the gene matches: 8. The CDR3 runs to 15 residues. The sequence derives from a man aged 50 to 59 who received an inactivated influenza vaccine. This rearrangement joins TRBV3-1 to TRBJ2-3; 7 bases align to TRBD1. Here the sequenced sample was PBMCs from blood, taken about 13 days after vaccination. The CDR3 here is CASSRRDSVSDTQYF. CDR3 DNA sequence: TGTGCCAGCAGCCGCCGGGACAGTGTATCAGATACGCAGTATTTT.